The T cell receptor beta chain described here comes from a study of regulatory T cells in long-lasting Graves disease. In this sample, this clonotype turned up a few times. iRepertoire HTBI primers and Arm-PCR of CDR3 regions built TCR beta libraries. MiXCR, run by TCRdb on the multiplex PCR reads, gives a single entry per CDR3 protein. Of 540,000 or so distinct CDR3 sequences listed, roughly 13% were seen once; the top ten hold about 9.1%. Time point described: newly diagnosed GD, antithyroid drugs for less than 3 months. Scientists built the TCR library using RNA that was extracted from PBMCs. Patients were enrolled at an endocrinology department in Xi'an, China. These data were also reused for a study on T cells in Graves' hyperthyroidism and ophthalmopathy. That study reports: Clinicians diagnosed patients from clinical symptoms, serum thyroxine and TRAb, thyroid ultrasound and orbital computed tomography. First-round RT-PCR with HTBI primers amplified the TCR CDR3 region. Using 13 V-J features, a model discriminated ophthalmopathy from stable hyperthyroidism.

Sequencing used peripheral blood mononuclear cells (PBMCs), obtained at new diagnosis, from a patient treated with antithyroid drugs. The sequence derives from a man younger than 45 with Graves disease.

The CDR3 DNA follows: TGTGCCAGCAGTTTATTAGGGACAGGGGGCTGGGATACTGAAGCTTTCTTT. Its protein is CASSLLGTGGWDTEAFF. The gene calls are TRBV27 and TRBJ1-1; 12 nucleotides match TRBD1. The CDR3 is 17 residues long. Germline CDR1 reads MNHEY; CDR2 reads SMNVEV (reference sequence). V gave up 1 base and J gave up 5 bases; unmatched junction bases: 8.